The rows below give T cell receptor beta chains drawn from one sample of a study of blood T cell repertoires in COVID-19. The repertoire was sequenced with immunoSEQ multiplex PCR; TCRdb's copy has only in-frame clones and lacks some. Of 150,000 to 200,000 clones listed, around 87% are singletons. Sample: peripheral blood. The receptor set was obtained from a man aged 60-69 years with COVID-19, enrolled during active disease. CDR3s include the opening cysteine and the closing phenylalanine or tryptophan. D genes are given only for firm matches. The listing skips clone size in some rows; elsewhere it reads once, few, many or a size class.

>-|TRBJ2-7|-|TRBV14
TGTGCCAGCAGCCTTTTCGGGGACTCCTACGAGCAGTACTTC
CASSLFGDSYEQYF
>-|TRBJ1-5|once|TRBV27
TGTGCCAGCAGTTCAGGGACAATCAGAAGCCAGCCCCAGCATTTT
CASSSGTIRSQPQHF
>TRBD1|TRBJ1-4|-|TRBV14
TGTGCCAGCAGCCATCCGACAGGGTATAATGAAAAACTGTTTTTT
CASSHPTGYNEKLFF
>TRBD2|TRBJ2-5|once|TRBV13
TGTGCCAGCAGCTTAGGCAATAGGTTCCAGGGACTAGCGGTCATCGAAGAGACCCAGTACTTC
CASSLGNRFQGLAVIEETQYF
>-|TRBJ2-5|-|TRBV3-1/TRBV3-2
TGTGCCAGCAGCCAAGTTATAGAGACCCAGTACTTC
CASSQVIETQYF
>-|TRBJ1-2|-|TRBV21-1
TGTGCCAGCAGCGCGTTGGGACAAGAAAATGGCTACACCTTC
CASSALGQENGYTF
>-|TRBJ2-3|-|TRBV7-3
TGTGCCAGCAGCTTAACCTATCCAGATACGCAGTATTTT
CASSLTYPDTQYF
>-|TRBJ1-5|-|TRBV3-1/TRBV3-2
TGTGCCAGCAGCCAAGATCGAGTCGTACAGGGACGCCAGCCCCAGCATTTT
CASSQDRVVQGRQPQHF
>-|TRBJ1-1|-|TRBV30
TGTGCCTGGAGTGTAAACATGGGAGAGACTGAAGCTTTCTTT
CAWSVNMGETEAFF
>-|TRBJ2-5|-|TRBV7-2
TGTGCCAGCAGCTTAGACGGAGAAGTCGGTCAAGAGACCCAGTACTTC
CASSLDGEVGQETQYF
>TRBD1|TRBJ2-2|-|TRBV9
TGTGCCAGCAGCCCGACAGGGCTCCCCGGGGAGCTGTTTTTT
CASSPTGLPGELFF
>TRBD1|TRBJ1-2|once|TRBV29-1
TGCAGCGTTGAAGATCGACAGGGGGGCTATGGCTACACCTTC
CSVEDRQGGYGYTF
>-|TRBJ1-2|few|TRBV6-1
TGTGCCAGCAGTGACCTAGCCCGGGGAGGATATGGCTACACCTTC
CASSDLARGGYGYTF
>TRBD1|TRBJ1-5|-|TRBV7-8
TGTGCCAGCAGCCCATTCGGGACAGGGAGGGCCCTGACGCCCCAGCATTTT
CASSPFGTGRALTPQHF
>TRBD2|TRBJ2-7|-|TRBV30
TGTGCCTGGAGCCTGGGGGGGGGTGTCTACGAGCAGTACTTC
CAWSLGGGVYEQYF
>-|TRBJ1-4|-|TRBV5-6
TGTGCCAGCAGCGACCGGGGAGGCAACGAAAAACTGTTTTTT
CASSDRGGNEKLFF
>TRBD2|TRBJ2-5|-|TRBV7-9
TGTGCCAGCAGCCCAGTGTTGGTCGGAGGTCTAGCGGGGGAAGAGACCCAGTACTTC
CASSPVLVGGLAGEETQYF
>-|TRBJ2-7|-|TRBV24-1
TGTGCCACCAGTAAAGGTGGGAGTAGCTACGAGCAGTACTTC
CATSKGGSSYEQYF
>-|TRBJ1-1|-|TRBV6-5
TGTGCCAGCAGTTCCCTGAGGGCCTTTATGAACACTGAAGCTTTCTTT
CASSSLRAFMNTEAFF
>TRBD2|TRBJ2-5|-|TRBV6-2/TRBV6-3
TGTGCCAGCAGTTACTCGGGACTAGCGGGAGAGACCCAGTACTTC
CASSYSGLAGETQYF
>TRBD1|TRBJ1-5|once|TRBV19
TGTGCCAGTAGTATAGACCCCAGGGGGATTCAGCCCCAGCATTTT
CASSIDPRGIQPQHF
>-|TRBJ2-7|-|TRBV7-9
TGTGCCAGCAGCTTATCAACCTACGAGCAGTACTTC
CASSLSTYEQYF
>TRBD1|TRBJ1-2|-|TRBV9
TGTGCCAGCAGCCCGGGACAGGGGGCTTACTATGGCTACACCTTC
CASSPGQGAYYGYTF
>-|TRBJ1-4|-|TRBV7-9
TGTGCCAGCAGCCTTACGACGGCGGTCGGTGCAAAACTGTTTTTT
CASSLTTAVGAKLFF
>TRBD2|TRBJ2-2|-|TRBV19
TGTGCCAGTAGTACCGTGACTAGCGGGGCCCTAAGGAACGGGGAGCTGTTTTTT
CASSTVTSGALRNGELFF
>TRBD1|TRBJ2-5|once|TRBV24-1
TGTGCCACCCAGGACAGGGGAGAGACCCAGTACTTC
CATQDRGETQYF
>-|TRBJ2-1|-|TRBV5-1
TGCGCCAGCAGCTTGGGGATAGCGTATACCAATGAGCAGTTCTTC
CASSLGIAYTNEQFF
>TRBD1|TRBJ1-6|-|TRBV6-6
TGTGCCAGTAGTGTGACAGGGGAGAATAATTCACCCCTCCACTTT
CASSVTGENNSPLHF
>-|TRBJ2-1|once|TRBV6-5
TGTGCCAGCAGTTGGGGGCGAAATGAGCAGTTCTTC
CASSWGRNEQFF
>-|TRBJ2-2|-|TRBV3-1/TRBV3-2
TGTGCCAGCAGCCAATTCAGCGGAAACACCGGGGAGCTGTTTTTT
CASSQFSGNTGELFF
>-|TRBJ2-5|-|TRBV4-3
TGCGCCAGCAGCCAAGATCCCCGGGAGACCCAGTACTTC
CASSQDPRETQYF
>TRBD1|TRBJ2-3|-|TRBV29-1
TGCAGCGTTGAGCTATTCCGGGACAGATATACGCAGTATTTT
CSVELFRDRYTQYF
>-|TRBJ1-5|-|TRBV2
TGTGCCAGCAGTCAGGGGTCTAGCAATCAGCCCCAGCATTTT
CASSQGSSNQPQHF
>TRBD1|TRBJ1-4|-|TRBV10-3
TGTGCCATCAGTGATGGGACAGGGGGTAAGGAAAAACTGTTTTTT
CAISDGTGGKEKLFF
>TRBD1|TRBJ1-5|-|TRBV19
TGTGCCAGTAGTATCCGTTACGGGACAGGTCAAAATCAGCCCCAGCATTTT
CASSIRYGTGQNQPQHF
>TRBD1|TRBJ1-1|-|TRBV19
TGTGCCAGTAGTAGAGGGACAGCCACTGAAGCTTTCTTT
CASSRGTATEAFF
>-|TRBJ2-3|-|TRBV3-1/TRBV3-2
TGTGCCAGCAGCCACGGGAGCCACGGGACAGATACGCAGTATTTT
CASSHGSHGTDTQYF